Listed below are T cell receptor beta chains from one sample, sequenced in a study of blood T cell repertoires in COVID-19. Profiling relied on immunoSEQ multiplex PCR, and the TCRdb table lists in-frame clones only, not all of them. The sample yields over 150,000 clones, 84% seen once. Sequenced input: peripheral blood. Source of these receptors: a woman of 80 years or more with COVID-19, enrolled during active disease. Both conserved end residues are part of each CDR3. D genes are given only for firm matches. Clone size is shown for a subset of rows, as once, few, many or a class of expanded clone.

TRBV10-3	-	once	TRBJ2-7	TGTGCCATCAGGACCTTCAGGGAAGAGCAGTACTTC	CAIRTFREEQYF
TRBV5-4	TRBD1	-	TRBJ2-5	TGTGCCAGCAGCTTGTACGACAGGGAAGAGACCCAGTACTTC	CASSLYDREETQYF
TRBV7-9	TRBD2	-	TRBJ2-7	TGTGCCAGCAGTTTACCGGGACTACCGCACTACGAGCAGTACTTC	CASSLPGLPHYEQYF
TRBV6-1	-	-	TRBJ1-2	TGTGCCAGCAGTGAAGGTGGCAGGGTTGAATATGGCTACACCTTC	CASSEGGRVEYGYTF
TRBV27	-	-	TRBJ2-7	TGTGCCAGCAGTTCTCTAAACTGGGGAGATTCCTACGAGCAGTACTTC	CASSSLNWGDSYEQYF
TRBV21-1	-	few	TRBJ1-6	TGTGCCAGCGCGGCGGCGAGGGGGAGATCCTATAATTCACCCCTCCACTTT	CASAAARGRSYNSPLHF
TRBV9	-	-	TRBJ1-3	TGTGCCAGCAGCTTCACAACTAGGGCCGACTCTGGAAACACCATATATTTT	CASSFTTRADSGNTIYF
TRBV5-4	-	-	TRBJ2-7	TGTGCCAGCAGCTTGGATTGGCAGGGGAGCGCCTACGAGCAGTACTTC	CASSLDWQGSAYEQYF
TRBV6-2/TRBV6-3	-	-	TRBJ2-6	TGTGCCAGCAGTTACTGGGGGGTCGGGGCCAACGTCCTGACTTTC	CASSYWGVGANVLTF
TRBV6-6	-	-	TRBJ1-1	TGTGCCAGCAGTTATTCAGGACAGTGGGCCACTGAAGCTTTCTTT	CASSYSGQWATEAFF
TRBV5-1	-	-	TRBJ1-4	TGCGCCAGCAGTGCCCAGACAACTAATGAAAAACTGTTTTTT	CASSAQTTNEKLFF
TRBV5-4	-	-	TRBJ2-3	TGTGCCAGCAGCCTAAGAGTGGTGGATACGCAGTATTTT	CASSLRVVDTQYF
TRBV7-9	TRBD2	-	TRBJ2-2	TGTGCCAGCAGCCCGACTAGCGGGAGGCCAACAATGAACACCGGGGAGCTGTTTTTT	CASSPTSGRPTMNTGELFF
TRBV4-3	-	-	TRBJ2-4	TGCGCCAGCAGCCTAGGAGACAGGGCCAAAAACATTCAGTACTTC	CASSLGDRAKNIQYF
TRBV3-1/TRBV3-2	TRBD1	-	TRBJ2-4	TGTGCCAGCAGCCAAGGGACAGGGGCTCTTCAGTACTTC	CASSQGTGALQYF
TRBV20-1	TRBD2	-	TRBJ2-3	TGCAGTGCTAGAGGCCTAGCGGGGGGGTATTTT	CSARGLAGGYF
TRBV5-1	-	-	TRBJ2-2	TGCGCCAGCAGCCCAAAGGCGGGTTGGCCGGAGCTGTTTTTT	CASSPKAGWPELFF
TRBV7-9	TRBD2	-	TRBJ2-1	TGTGCCAGCAGCTTACGCGCTAGCGGGCACAATGAGCAGTTCTTC	CASSLRASGHNEQFF
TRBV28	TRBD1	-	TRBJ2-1	TGTGCCAGCAGGCCGCCGGGACAGCTAAATGAGCAGTTCTTC	CASRPPGQLNEQFF
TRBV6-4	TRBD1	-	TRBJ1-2	TGTGCCAGCAGCCTGGGACAGGGGAATGGCTACACCTTC	CASSLGQGNGYTF
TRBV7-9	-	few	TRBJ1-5	TGTGCCAGCAGCTTAGTTTCCTCCGATCAGCCCCAGCATTTT	CASSLVSSDQPQHF
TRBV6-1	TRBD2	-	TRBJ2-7	TGTGCCAGCAGTGCACTAGCGGGAGGAGCTAATTACGAGCAGTACTTC	CASSALAGGANYEQYF
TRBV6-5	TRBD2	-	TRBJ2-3	TGTGCCAGCAGTTACGGGGGAGGGAGCACAGATACGCAGTATTTT	CASSYGGGSTDTQYF
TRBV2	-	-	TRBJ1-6	TGTGCCAGCAGTTTACAGGGTGCCCATTATAATTCACCCCTCCACTTT	CASSLQGAHYNSPLHF
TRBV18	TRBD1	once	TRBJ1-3	TGTGCCAGCTCACCAGTGACAGGGCCCGGAAACACCATATATTTT	CASSPVTGPGNTIYF
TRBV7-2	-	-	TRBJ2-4	TGTGCCAGCAGCTTAAGCCAGGGTACGGGCATTCAGTACTTC	CASSLSQGTGIQYF
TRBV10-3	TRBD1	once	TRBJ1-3	TGTGCCATCAGGGACGGGACAGCTAGTGGAAACACCATATATTTT	CAIRDGTASGNTIYF
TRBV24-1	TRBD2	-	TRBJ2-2	TGTGCCACCAGTCGGGGGGGGGCAAACACCGGGGAGCTGTTTTTT	CATSRGGANTGELFF
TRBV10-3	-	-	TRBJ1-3	TGTGCCATCACCGGGGGGGGCGCATCAGGAAACACCATATATTTT	CAITGGGASGNTIYF
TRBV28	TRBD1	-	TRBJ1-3	TGTGCCAGCAGTTTATACAGGGGGCTGGGAAACACCATATATTTT	CASSLYRGLGNTIYF
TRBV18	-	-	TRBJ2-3	TGTGCCAGCTCACTACAGGGAGGGACAGATACGCAGTATTTT	CASSLQGGTDTQYF
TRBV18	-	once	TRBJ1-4	TGTGCCAGCTCACCAGAGACAGTTAATGAAAAACTGTTTTTT	CASSPETVNEKLFF
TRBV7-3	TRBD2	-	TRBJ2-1	TGTGCCAGCAGCCAATCTTGGACTAGCGGGAATGAGCAGTTCTTC	CASSQSWTSGNEQFF
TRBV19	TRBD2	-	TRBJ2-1	TGTGCCAGTAGTACCCGACTAGCGGGGAACTACAATGAGCAGTTCTTC	CASSTRLAGNYNEQFF
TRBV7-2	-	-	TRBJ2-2	TGTGCCAGCAGCTTCAGTGCGGGCACCGGGGAGCTGTTTTTT	CASSFSAGTGELFF
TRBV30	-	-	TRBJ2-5	TGTGCCTGGAGTGCCGCGAGGAGGGAGACCCAGTACTTC	CAWSAARRETQYF
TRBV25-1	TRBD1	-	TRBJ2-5	TGTGCCAGCAGTGAGATGACAGGGATAAGTGAGACCCAGTACTTC	CASSEMTGISETQYF
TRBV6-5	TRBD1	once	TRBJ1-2	TGTGCCAGCAGTTACCCCGGGGACAGGGGTCTTGAAGGCTACACCTTC	CASSYPGDRGLEGYTF
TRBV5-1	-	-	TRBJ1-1	TGCGCCAGCAGCTGGAGCGGGTCGGGGCTGAACACTGAAGCTTTCTTT	CASSWSGSGLNTEAFF
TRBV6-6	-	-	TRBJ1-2	TGTGCCAGCAGTTACTTAGAGGGTCTCTACACCTTC	CASSYLEGLYTF
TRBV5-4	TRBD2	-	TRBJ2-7	TGTGCCAGCAGCCGGACTAGCGGGCCAGCCAGCTCCTACGAGCAGTACTTC	CASSRTSGPASSYEQYF
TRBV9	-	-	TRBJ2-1	TGTGCCAGCAGCCCGTCGACAGCCGCTTTATACAATGAGCAGTTCTTC	CASSPSTAALYNEQFF
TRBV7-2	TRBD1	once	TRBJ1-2	TGTGCCAGCAGCCCGGACAGGCTGACCTATGGCTACACCTTC	CASSPDRLTYGYTF
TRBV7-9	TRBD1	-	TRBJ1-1	TGTGCCAGCAGACGAGGACAGGGTCTGATGAACACTGAAGCTTTCTTT	CASRRGQGLMNTEAFF
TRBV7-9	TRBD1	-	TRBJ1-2	TGTGCCAGCACCCAGGGACAGGGAGCTAACTATGGCTACACCTTC	CASTQGQGANYGYTF
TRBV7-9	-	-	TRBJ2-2	TGTGCCAGCAGCTTAGCTCTCGGAGTTAACACCGGGGAGCTGTTTTTT	CASSLALGVNTGELFF
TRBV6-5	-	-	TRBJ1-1	TGTGCCAGCAATCCGCCGGGACACAAGAACACTGAAGCTTTCTTT	CASNPPGHKNTEAFF